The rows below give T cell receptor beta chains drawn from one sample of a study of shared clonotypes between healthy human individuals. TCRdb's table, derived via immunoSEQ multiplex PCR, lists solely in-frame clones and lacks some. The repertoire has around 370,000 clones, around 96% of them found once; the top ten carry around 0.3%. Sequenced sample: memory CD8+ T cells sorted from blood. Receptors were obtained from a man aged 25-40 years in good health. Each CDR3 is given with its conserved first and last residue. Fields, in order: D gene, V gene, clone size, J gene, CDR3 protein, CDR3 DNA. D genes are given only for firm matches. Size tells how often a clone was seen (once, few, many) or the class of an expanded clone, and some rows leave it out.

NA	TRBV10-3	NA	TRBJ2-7	CAISESRDLRDSYEQYF	TGTGCCATCAGTGAGTCGAGGGACCTACGGGACTCCTACGAGCAGTACTTC
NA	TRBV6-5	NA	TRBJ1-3	CASSWTGGNTIYF	TGTGCCAGCAGTTGGACGGGGGGAAACACCATATATTTT
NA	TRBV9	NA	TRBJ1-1	CASSVVVNTEAFF	TGTGCCAGCAGCGTAGTAGTGAACACTGAAGCTTTCTTT
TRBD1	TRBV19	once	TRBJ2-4	CASSIDGYTGGKNIQYF	TGTGCCAGTAGTATAGATGGCTACACAGGGGGTAAAAACATTCAGTACTTC
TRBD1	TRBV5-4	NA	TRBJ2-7	CASSLKPTGADEQYF	TGTGCCAGCAGCCTCAAACCGACAGGGGCTGACGAGCAGTACTTC
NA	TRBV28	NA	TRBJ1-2	CASSLRVYGYTF	TGTGCCAGCAGTTTACGAGTCTATGGCTACACCTTC
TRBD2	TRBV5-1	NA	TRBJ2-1	CASRKLREAVYEQFF	TGCGCCAGCCGCAAATTGCGGGAGGCTGTCTATGAGCAGTTCTTC
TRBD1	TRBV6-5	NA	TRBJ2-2	CASRTGDGVGELFF	TGTGCCAGCAGGACAGGGGATGGCGTCGGGGAGCTGTTTTTT
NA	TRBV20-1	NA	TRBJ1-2	CSARSYTF	TGCAGTGCTAGGTCCTACACCTTC
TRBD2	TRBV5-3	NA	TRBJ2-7	CARSRFEREYEQYF	TGTGCCAGAAGCCGATTTGAGCGGGAGTACGAGCAGTACTTC
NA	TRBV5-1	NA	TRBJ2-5	CASSLRLEGTQYF	TGCGCCAGCAGCCTCCGACTAGAGGGGACCCAGTACTTC
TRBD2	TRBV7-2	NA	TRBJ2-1	CASSLVAGANEQFF	TGTGCCAGCAGCCTCGTAGCGGGAGCCAATGAGCAGTTCTTC
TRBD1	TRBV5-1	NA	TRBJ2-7	CASSGQAAEQYF	TGCGCCAGCAGCGGACAGGCGGCTGAGCAGTACTTC
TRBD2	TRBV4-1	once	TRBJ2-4	CASSHPGLAGVRKNIQYF	TGCGCCAGCAGCCACCCGGGACTAGCGGGAGTCCGGAAAAACATTCAGTACTTC
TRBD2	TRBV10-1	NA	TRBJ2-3	CASGLAGMGNTQYF	TGCGCCAGCGGCCTAGCGGGAATGGGTAATACGCAGTATTTT
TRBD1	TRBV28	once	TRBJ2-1	CASSGLRDREDNEQFF	TGTGCCAGCAGTGGCCTCCGGGACAGGGAGGACAATGAGCAGTTCTTC
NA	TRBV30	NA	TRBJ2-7	CAWIPGRGPSYEQYF	TGTGCCTGGATCCCCGGGCGGGGCCCCTCCTACGAGCAGTACTTC
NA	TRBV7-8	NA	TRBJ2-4	CASSASPLENIQYF	TGTGCCAGCAGCGCTTCTCCCCTAGAAAACATTCAGTACTTC
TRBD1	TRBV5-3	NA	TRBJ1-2	CASQPRDRGTLGYGYTF	TGTGCCAGCCAGCCCCGGGACAGGGGGACACTAGGCTATGGCTACACCTTC
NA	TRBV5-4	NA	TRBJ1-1	CASSLAGARNTEAFF	TGTGCCAGCAGCTTGGCCGGGGCACGGAACACTGAAGCTTTCTTT
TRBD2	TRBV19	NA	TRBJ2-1	CASSIGAGGVQNEQFF	TGTGCCAGTAGTATAGGAGCGGGAGGGGTACAGAATGAGCAGTTCTTC
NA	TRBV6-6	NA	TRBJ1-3	CASSLENTIYF	TGTGCCAGCAGTCTAGAGAACACCATATATTTT
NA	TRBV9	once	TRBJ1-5	CASSPKATNQPQHF	TGTGCCAGCAGCCCCAAGGCTACCAATCAGCCCCAGCATTTT
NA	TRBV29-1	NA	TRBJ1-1	CSVVFGVEAFF	TGCAGCGTTGTTTTCGGAGTTGAAGCTTTCTTT
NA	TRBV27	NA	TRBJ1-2	CATSPLSQGNYGYTF	TGTGCCACGTCCCCCCTGTCCCAGGGGAACTATGGCTACACCTTC
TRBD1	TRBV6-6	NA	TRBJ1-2	CASREGDRTNYGYTF	TGTGCCAGCAGGGAAGGGGACAGGACTAACTATGGCTACACCTTC
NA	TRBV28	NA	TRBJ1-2	CASSSAGLYGYTF	TGTGCCAGCAGTTCGGCAGGGTTATATGGCTACACCTTC
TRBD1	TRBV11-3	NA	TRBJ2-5	CASSLVPGQGRQETQYF	TGTGCCAGCAGCTTGGTGCCGGGACAGGGTCGCCAAGAGACCCAGTACTTC
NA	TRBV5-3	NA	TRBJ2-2	CARIRGSWTGELFF	TGTGCCAGAATACGGGGGAGTTGGACCGGGGAGCTGTTTTTT
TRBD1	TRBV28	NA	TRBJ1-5	CASFSGTGYQPQHF	TGTGCCAGCTTTTCCGGGACAGGTTATCAGCCCCAGCATTTT
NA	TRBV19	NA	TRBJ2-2	CASSIWGTGELFF	TGTGCCAGTAGTATCTGGGGGACCGGGGAGCTGTTTTTT
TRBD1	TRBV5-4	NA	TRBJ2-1	CASSLPMTGASYNEQFF	TGTGCCAGCAGCTTACCGATGACAGGGGCGTCCTACAATGAGCAGTTCTTC
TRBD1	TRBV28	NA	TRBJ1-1	CASSYRGRNTEAFF	TGTGCCAGCAGTTACAGGGGACGAAACACTGAAGCTTTCTTT
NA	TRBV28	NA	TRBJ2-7	CASTRLGGTHYEQYF	TGTGCCAGCACGCGGCTTGGTGGAACGCACTACGAGCAGTACTTC
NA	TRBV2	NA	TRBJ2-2	CASRYGRGTGELFF	TGTGCCAGTAGATACGGGAGAGGCACCGGGGAGCTGTTTTTT
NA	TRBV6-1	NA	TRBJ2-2	CASRRSGELFF	TGTGCCAGCAGGCGTTCCGGGGAGCTGTTTTTT
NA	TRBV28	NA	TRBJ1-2	CASAPSGFYGYTF	TGTGCCAGCGCACCCTCGGGGTTCTATGGCTACACCTTC
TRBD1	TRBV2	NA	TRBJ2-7	CASSVRTGERGEQYF	TGTGCCAGCAGTGTTCGAACAGGGGAAAGAGGCGAGCAGTACTTC
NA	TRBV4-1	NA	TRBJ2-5	CASSQMGLETQYF	TGCGCCAGCAGCCAAATGGGTCTAGAGACCCAGTACTTC
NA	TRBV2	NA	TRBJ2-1	CASTRNREDNEQFF	TGTGCCAGCACAAGGAACAGGGAAGACAATGAGCAGTTCTTC